The 5 T cell receptor beta chains below all came from one sample that was sequenced in a study of human T cells and chemical hapten exposure. Via MiXCR, TCRdb re-called the RACE reads, giving one row per CDR3 protein. The sample records around 300,000 distinct CDR3 sequences, about 5% being singletons. Time point reported: pre-sensitization, week 0. The treatment here: therapeutic diphenylcyclopropenone sensitization with weekly scalp DPC. The sample here was whole blood, taken in connection with sensitization to the hapten diphenylcyclopropenone (DPC). The receptors were sampled from a woman under 30 with alopecia areata. Some clones in this sample may be carry-over from other donors' samples.

The V gene is TRBV7-2, the J gene TRBJ2-7, with TRBD2 identical over 10 bases. The trim removed 5 bases at V and 5 bases at J, leaving 15 bases unmatched. CDR3 length equals 17 residues. Germline CDR1 and CDR2: SGHTA and FQGNSA. CDR3 in amino acids: CASSPYVSSGGRNEQYF. The CDR3 nucleotides are TGTGCCAGCAGCCCTTACGTATCTAGCGGGGGCAGGAACGAGCAGTACTTC. The variable domain in full, with the rest retrieved from reference TRBV7-2 and TRBJ2-7, is GAGVSQSPSNKVTEKGKDVELRCDPISGHTALYWYRQSLGQGLEFLIYFQGNSAPDKSGLPSDRFSAERTGGSVSTLTIQRTQQEDSAVYLCASSPYVSSGGRNEQYFGPGTRLTVT.

This chain links TRBV5-1 with TRBJ2-2; 9 bases are a match to TRBD1. The CDR3 runs 17 residues. Germline V gene lookup returns CDR1 SGHRS and CDR2 YFSETQ. V trimming: 0 bases; J trimming: 4 bases; junction bases outside the gene matches: 7. CDR3 bases: TGCGCCAGCAGCTTGGAGGTCGGGGACAGGGTCACCGGGGAGCTGTTTTTT. This encodes CASSLEVGDRVTGELFF.

The rearrangement uses TRBV25-1 and TRBJ2-1; possibly TRBD1 for D (5 bases). This CDR3 has 13 amino acids. With 4 bases removed from V and 6 bases from J, the gap between germline ends came to 10 bases. Germline lookup yields CDR1 MGHDK and CDR2 SYGVNS. The CDR3 spells CASSGRRVNEQFF. The CDR3 nucleotides read TGTGCCAGCAGTGGGCGCAGGGTCAATGAGCAGTTCTTC.

This clonotype turned up a few times. The V and J genes are TRBV7-9 and TRBJ2-3, with D unresolved. The CDR3 is 14 residues long. The V gene lost 4 bases and the J gene lost 4 bases, with 12 bases spanning the gap. Germline V gives CDR1 SEHNR, CDR2 FQNEAQ (reference sequence). Written as DNA, the CDR3 is TGTGCCAGCAGCTCTACGAACGGTGCAGATACGCAGTATTTT. Encoded protein: CASSSTNGADTQYF.

A word on this clonotype: The germline gene is not matched at one end of the junction; a read error may be the cause. The chain is built from TRBV7-7 and TRBJ2-5; TRBD2 agrees at 12 bases. This CDR3 spans 14 amino acids. Germline CDR1 reads SSHAT; CDR2 reads FNYEAQ (reference sequence). The CDR3 DNA reads as TGTGCTAGCAGCTCTAGCGGGGGGGCAGCAACCCAGTACTTC. The encoded protein is CASSSSGGAATQYF.